This TCR beta chain originates from a study of CD8 T cells in ankylosing spondylitis. Many counts were recorded for this clonotype. Its target is not known. Findings and limits, study-wide: What appeared characteristic of ankylosing spondylitis blood was a TCR beta motif of fewer than ten highly homologous variants. As reported, disease-linked clones showed significant enrichment in matched ankylosing spondylitis synovial fluid.

Germline CDR1 is SGDLS and CDR2 is YYNGEE. The V gene end was trimmed by 2 bases and the J gene end by 3 bases; junction bases not matched to a gene: 2. The CDR3 sequence is 14 residues long. With molecular barcodes, quantitative 5'-RACE was used to make the TCR beta libraries. MiXCR, applied by TCRdb to the 5' RACE reads, yields one record per CDR3 protein. The table lists 450,000 to 550,000 distinct CDR3 sequences, roughly 5% of them singletons. The receptor comes from a male donor with ankylosing spondylitis. The rearrangement joins TRBV9 to TRBJ2-1, with TRBD1 identical over 7 bases. What was sequenced was blood, either unsorted or a sorted T cell fraction (not recorded which). The CDR3: CASSVWDSYNEQFF. DNA of the CDR3: TGTGCCAGCAGCGTTTGGGACAGCTACAATGAGCAGTTCTTC.